Presented here are 28 T cell receptor beta chains from one specimen sequenced in a study of blood T cell repertoires in COVID-19. Sequencing used immunoSEQ multiplex PCR; TCRdb keeps in-frame clones, though not all of them. This table holds 200,000 to 250,000 clones, approximately 78% found once. The sequenced sample consisted of PBMCs or T cells enriched from blood (not recorded which). The receptors derive from a man in his forties who had recovered from COVID-19.

This sequence joins TRBV13 and TRBJ2-2; the D is unclear. The CDR3 has 12 amino acids. In germline, CDR1 is PRHDT, CDR2 FYEKMQ (reference sequence). V lost 4 bases to trimming and J lost 7 bases, with 7 bases between them. The CDR3 region is CASSSPSGELFF. The CDR3 DNA reads TGTGCCAGCAGCTCCCCGAGCGGGGAGCTGTTTTTT.

V usage is TRBV5-4 and J usage is TRBJ2-1; tentative D call: TRBD2 (6 bases). Germline V gene data show CDR1 as SGHNT and CDR2 as YYREEE (reference sequence). The CDR3 has 16 residues. Trimming removed 3 bases from V and 1 base from J, with 14 bases in between. CDR3 amino acids: CASSSLASLSYNEQFF. DNA of the CDR3: TGTGCCAGCAGCTCGCTAGCGTCCCTTTCCTACAATGAGCAGTTCTTC. The whole variable domain, filled in from reference TRBV5-4 and TRBJ2-1, reads ETGVTQSPTHLIKTRGQQVTLRCSSQSGHNTVSWYQQALGQGPQFIFQYYREEENGRGNFPPRFSGLQFPNYSSELNVNALELDDSALYLCASSSLASLSYNEQFFGPGTRLTVL.

The chain carries TRBV7-9 and TRBJ1-1, with D tentatively TRBD1 (5 bases). CDR1 is SEHNR and CDR2 is FQNEAQ in the germline V gene (reference sequence). The V and J ends lost 2 bases and 4 bases respectively, with 8 bases between them. The CDR3 is made up of 13 amino acids. The CDR3 here is CASSLKQGTEAFF. The CDR3 DNA follows: TGTGCCAGCAGCTTAAAGCAGGGCACTGAAGCTTTCTTT. Combining the CDR3 with reference TRBV7-9 and TRBJ1-1 gives the whole variable domain DTGVSQNPRHKITKRGQNVTFRCDPISEHNRLYWYRQTLGQGPEFLTYFQNEAQLEKSRLLSDRFSAERPKGSFSTLEIQRTEQGDSAMYLCASSLKQGTEAFFGQGTRLTVV.

This clone was found a few times. The chain links TRBV7-2 to TRBJ1-2; unclear D gene. The V end lost 2 bases, the J end lost 3 bases, and 10 bases lay between the germline ends. The CDR3 spans 14 residues. Germline V CDR1 and CDR2: SGHTA, FQGNSA. The CDR3 DNA sequence: TGTGCCAGCAGCTTAAGAATCGGGTACTATGGCTACACCTTC. Its protein product is CASSLRIGYYGYTF.

The gene calls are TRBV7-6 and TRBJ1-1; 9 bases are a match to TRBD1. Germline V gene data show CDR1 as SGHVS and CDR2 as FNYEAQ. There are 14 residues in the CDR3. With 4 bases clipped from V and 5 bases from J, the junction kept 5 bases outside the gene matches. The CDR3 reads CASSWGQGFTEAFF. In nucleotides, the CDR3 is TGTGCCAGCAGCTGGGGACAGGGTTTTACTGAAGCTTTCTTT.

The genes are TRBV5-1 and TRBJ2-6; D perhaps matches TRBD1 (6 bases). This CDR3 contains 13 residues. V shed 3 bases and J shed 7 bases, with 8 bases lying between them. Looked up from germline, CDR1 is SGHRS and CDR2 is YFSETQ. Here the CDR3 DNA reads TGCGCCAGCAGCTCCAGGGGTGCCAACGTCCTGACTTTC. Translating gives CASSSRGANVLTF.

This chain links TRBV15 with TRBJ2-1, with 7 bases that match TRBD2. The CDR3 length is 14 residues. J lost 8 bases, V lost 6 bases, and 10 bases had no gene match. Germline CDR1 is LNHNV and CDR2 is YYDKDF (reference sequence). CDR3 DNA sequence: TGTGCCACCAGTGGGGGAGGGTTCAGGGATGAGCAGTTCTTC. Translation gives CATSGGGFRDEQFF.

The chain joins TRBV5-1 to TRBJ1-4; no firm D call. In germline, CDR1 is SGHRS, CDR2 YFSETQ. The CDR3 length is 17 residues. Between the trimmed V and J ends, which lost 3 bases and 7 bases, there was a span of 22 bases. CDR3 sequence reads: CASSSGRRATDVEKLFF. DNA for the CDR3: TGCGCCAGCAGCTCGGGTCGGAGGGCCACTGACGTTGAAAAACTGTTTTTT. Variable domain in full (rest from reference TRBV5-1 and TRBJ1-4): KAGVTQTPRYLIKTRGQQVTLSCSPISGHRSVSWYQQTPGQGLQFLFEYFSETQRNKGNFPGRFSGRQFSNSRSEMNVSTLELGDSALYLCASSSGRRATDVEKLFFGSGTQLSVL.

The chain couples TRBV24-1 to TRBJ2-2; D is unclear. V dropped 4 bases and J dropped 0 bases, with 8 bases sitting between them. Germline CDR1 reads KGHDR; CDR2 reads SFDVKD. The CDR3 covers 15 residues. The CDR3 coding sequence is TGTGCCACCAGTGACGCAGTAACGAACACCGGGGAGCTGTTTTTT. This sequence encodes CATSDAVTNTGELFF.

This chain connects TRBV9 to TRBJ2-1, with D uncertain. The CDR3 has 13 residues. Germline lookup yields CDR1 SGDLS and CDR2 YYNGEE. The ends were cut back, 0 bases at V and 5 bases at J, with 6 bases in the middle. The DNA for the CDR3 is TGTGCCAGCAGCGTAGCGTCCGACAATGAGCAGTTCTTC. Residues: CASSVASDNEQFF.

The chain recombines TRBV7-9 with TRBJ1-3; D uncertain. This CDR3 region has 15 residues. Trimming took off 3 bases at V and 0 bases at J, with 9 bases between the two ends. CDR1 SEHNR and CDR2 FQNEAQ come from the germline V gene (reference sequence). CDR3 residues: CASSFNVDSGNTIYF. In DNA, the CDR3 is TGTGCCAGCAGCTTTAACGTAGACTCTGGAAACACCATATATTTT.

The chain joins TRBV30 to TRBJ2-1; 10 nucleotides match TRBD2. The CDR3 is 12 residues long. Germline trimming cut 4 bases from V and 12 bases from J; bases unmatched to any gene: 6. From germline, CDR1 is GTSNPN and CDR2 SVGIG (reference sequence). CDR3 loop: CAWNIQRGGQFF. CDR3 nucleotide sequence: TGTGCCTGGAATATTCAGCGGGGGGGGCAGTTCTTC.

The genes are TRBV6-5 and TRBJ2-5, with D perhaps TRBD1 (6 bases). The CDR3 has 15 amino acids. Germline values: CDR1 MNHEY, CDR2 SVGAGI. Between the trimmed V and J ends, which lost 7 bases and 4 bases, there was a span of 19 bases. CDR3 sequence reads: CASTGLQGARETQYF. In DNA form, the CDR3 reads TGTGCCAGCACTGGGCTACAGGGAGCAAGAGAGACCCAGTACTTC.

This chain connects TRBV4-2 to TRBJ2-7; TRBD2 aligns across 10 bases. The ends lost 4 bases at V and 5 bases at J; junction bases unmatched: 5. The CDR3 totals 14 residues. Germline V lookup: CDR1 LGHNA, CDR2 YNFKEQ. CDR3 DNA sequence: TGTGCCAGCAGCCCTGGGACTAGCGCCAACGAGCAGTACTTC. This translates into CASSPGTSANEQYF.

This chain joins TRBV12-3 or TRBV12-4 and TRBJ1-2; the D gene is possibly TRBD1 (5 bases). The V gene lost 2 bases and the J gene lost 4 bases, with 8 bases spanning the gap. The CDR3 totals 13 residues. The CDR3 DNA sequence: TGTGCCAGCAGTTTAACAGGACCCTATGGCTACACCTTC. Translated: CASSLTGPYGYTF.

This sequence joins TRBV18 and TRBJ1-3, with 8 bases that match TRBD1. Per the germline V gene, CDR1 is KGHSH and CDR2 is LQKENI. With 5 bases clipped from V and 2 bases from J, the junction kept 5 bases outside the gene matches. This CDR3 is 15 amino acids long. Written as DNA, the CDR3 is TGTGCCAGCTCAACCGACAGGGGAACTGGAAACACCATATATTTT. Its translation is CASSTDRGTGNTIYF.

V and J are TRBV6-2 or TRBV6-3 and TRBJ2-7, with D perhaps matching TRBD2 (5 bases). Trimming pared 6 bases from V and 0 bases from J, leaving 15 bases between. This CDR3 comprises 15 residues. Germline values: CDR1 MNHEY, CDR2 SVGEGT. CDR3 DNA: TGTGCCAGCAGCGAATCGAGCGGAACCTCCTACGAGCAGTACTTC. Amino acids: CASSESSGTSYEQYF.

The gene calls are TRBV5-1 and TRBJ2-2; D is undetermined. Trimming pared 2 bases from V and 3 bases from J, leaving 11 bases between. Looked up from germline, CDR1 is SGHRS and CDR2 is YFSETQ. This CDR3 has 15 amino acids. CDR3 nucleotide sequence: TGCGCCAGCAGCTTCTTAGATAAACACACCGGGGAGCTGTTTTTT. Translated: CASSFLDKHTGELFF. Full variable domain (remainder filled in from reference TRBV5-1 and TRBJ2-2): KAGVTQTPRYLIKTRGQQVTLSCSPISGHRSVSWYQQTPGQGLQFLFEYFSETQRNKGNFPGRFSGRQFSNSRSEMNVSTLELGDSALYLCASSFLDKHTGELFFGEGSRLTVL.

The chain links TRBV5-1 to TRBJ2-5; TRBD2 matches 7 bases. The junction had 8 bases not matched to a gene; V was cut back by 3 bases and J by 3 bases. The CDR3 spans 15 residues. Germline CDR1 SGHRS, CDR2 YFSETQ. The CDR3 is CASSSTGTKKETQYF. Here the CDR3 DNA reads TGCGCCAGCAGCTCCACCGGGACTAAAAAAGAGACCCAGTACTTC.

This chain uses TRBV20-1 with TRBJ2-7; no definite D call. Looked up from germline, CDR1 is DFQATT and CDR2 is SNEGSKA (reference sequence). The CDR3 is 11 amino acids. V was shortened by 3 bases and J by 7 bases, with 10 bases between the two germline ends. This CDR3 is CSASFPPEQYF. The CDR3 DNA sequence: TGCAGTGCTAGTTTCCCCCCGGAGCAGTACTTC.

Notes on this clone: Different DNA sequences within this sample yield the same CDR3. The gene calls are TRBV3-1 (or the pseudogene TRBV3-2) and TRBJ1-1, with D perhaps matching TRBD1 (6 bases). Deletions cut 1 base from V and 1 base from J, with 10 bases between. Germline loops: CDR1 LGHDT, CDR2 YNNKEL (reference sequence). The CDR3 extends over 15 amino acids. Here the CDR3 DNA reads TGTGCCAGCAGCCAAGGACCACAGGGGAACACTGAAGCTTTCTTT. It specifies CASSQGPQGNTEAFF.

This clone was observed a handful of times. This chain joins TRBV3-1 (or the pseudogene TRBV3-2) and TRBJ2-2; D gene uncertain. V was trimmed by 7 bases and J by 7 bases, leaving 22 bases between them. The CDR3 spans 16 residues. Germline V CDR1 and CDR2: LGHDT, YNNKEL (reference sequence). The CDR3 nucleotides are TGTGCCAGCACCCCTTGGGCGCAACAAGGTATCGGGGAGCTGTTTTTT. Translated: CASTPWAQQGIGELFF.

The rearrangement uses TRBV5-6 and TRBJ2-1; 7 positions match TRBD2. The CDR3 is 17 residues long. Germline V gives CDR1 SGHDT, CDR2 YYEEEE. J lost 5 bases, V lost 0 bases, and 11 bases had no gene match. CDR3: CASSLVASGNTDNEQFF. DNA of the CDR3: TGTGCCAGCAGCTTGGTAGCCAGCGGGAATACCGACAATGAGCAGTTCTTC.

The chain couples TRBV5-4 to TRBJ1-3; D may be TRBD1 (5 bases). This CDR3 is built from 15 residues. The ends were cut back, 2 bases at V and 0 bases at J, with 9 bases in the middle. Looked up from germline, CDR1 is SGHNT and CDR2 is YYREEE (reference sequence). DNA for the CDR3: TGTGCCAGCAGCTTCGACAGTCGCTCTGGAAACACCATATATTTT. This gives the protein CASSFDSRSGNTIYF.

The V gene is TRBV12-3 or TRBV12-4, the J gene TRBJ1-1, with 8 bases identical to TRBD1. This CDR3 spans 13 amino acids. With 5 bases clipped from V and 11 bases from J, the junction kept 10 bases outside the gene matches. The CDR3 DNA is TGTGCCAGCAGTCTACAGGGGGTCGAGGGGGCTTTCTTT. This codes for CASSLQGVEGAFF.

In nucleotides, the CDR3 is TGTGCCAGCTCACGGGGGACAAAGGATGAGCAGTTCTTC. It yields the protein CASSRGTKDEQFF. The chain employs TRBV18 and TRBJ2-1; D is perhaps TRBD1 (6 bases). Germline V gene sequence: CDR1 KGHSH, CDR2 LQKENI. The length of the CDR3 is 13 residues. Trimming removed 4 bases at V and 8 bases at J, with 12 bases between.

The chain recombines TRBV7-8 with TRBJ1-1, with D hard to call. This CDR3 has 12 residues. V lost 1 base and J 9 bases, leaving 9 bases between the germline ends. Germline assignment: CDR1 SGHVS and CDR2 FQNEAQ. CDR3 sequence: CASSLGQQKAFF. CDR3 bases: TGTGCCAGCAGCTTAGGCCAACAAAAAGCTTTCTTT.

This chain connects TRBV12-5 to TRBJ1-2; the D is unclear. Germline V gives CDR1 LGHNT, CDR2 FRNRAP. This CDR3 spans 12 amino acids. Trimming shortened V by 9 bases and J by 4 bases, and 12 bases separated the two germline ends. CDR3 loop: CASSDNGYGYTF. In DNA, the CDR3 is TGTGCTAGCTCTGACAACGGCTATGGCTACACCTTC.